A selection of T cell receptor beta chains follows, all from one sample in a study of glioma-infiltrating T cells after dendritic cell vaccination. The method was immunoSEQ multiplex PCR; TCRdb's version includes in-frame clones alone and lacks a portion of them. The table includes 93,000 or so clones, around three quarters detected once. The sample was blood, taken before dendritic cell vaccination. The receptors here all came from a human donor with glioblastoma. Both conserved end residues are part of each CDR3. Fields, in order: J gene, D gene, clone size, V gene, CDR3 protein, CDR3 DNA. D genes are given only for firm matches. The size entry is marked missing in some rows and otherwise reads once, few, many or a size class.

TRBJ2-2	-	-	TRBV25-1	CASSERRGSNTGELFF	TGTGCCAGCAGTGAGAGAAGGGGCTCCAACACCGGGGAGCTGTTTTTT
TRBJ2-1	-	-	TRBV6-1	CASRIARSYNEQFF	TGTGCCAGCAGGATAGCAAGGTCCTACAATGAGCAGTTCTTC
TRBJ2-7	TRBD2	-	TRBV28	CASSASGGGYEQYF	TGTGCCAGCAGTGCCTCGGGAGGTGGCTACGAGCAGTACTTC
TRBJ2-3	TRBD2	few	TRBV9	CASSVALAGGTDTQYF	TGTGCCAGCAGCGTAGCGCTCGCGGGGGGCACAGATACGCAGTATTTT
TRBJ2-7	TRBD1	-	TRBV5-5	CASSRLGQGPLYEQYF	TGTGCCAGCAGCCGGCTTGGACAGGGACCTCTTTACGAGCAGTACTTC
TRBJ1-2	-	-	TRBV19	CASSPPQGTSYGYTF	TGTGCCAGTAGTCCCCCCCAGGGCACCTCCTATGGCTACACCTTC
TRBJ1-1	TRBD1	-	TRBV5-1	CASSFTGGQTEAFF	TGCGCCAGCAGCTTCACAGGGGGTCAGACTGAAGCTTTCTTT
TRBJ1-2	TRBD1	-	TRBV10-3	CAISEPLRGNGYTF	TGTGCCATCAGTGAGCCCCTCAGGGGGAATGGCTACACCTTC
TRBJ1-3	-	-	TRBV27	CASSFIYREPGNTIYF	TGTGCCAGCAGTTTTATTTACAGGGAACCTGGAAACACCATATATTTT
TRBJ2-6	-	-	TRBV5-8	CASSSTGSGANVLTF	TGTGCCAGCAGCTCTACAGGGTCTGGGGCCAACGTCCTGACTTTC
TRBJ2-7	-	-	TRBV11-2	CASSLGTAYEQYF	TGTGCCAGCAGCTTAGGGACAGCTTACGAGCAGTACTTC
TRBJ1-2	-	-	TRBV5-1	CASSLADGYGYTF	TGCGCCAGCAGCTTGGCAGATGGCTATGGCTACACCTTC
TRBJ2-7	TRBD2	-	TRBV6-5	CASSYAGVTYEQYF	TGTGCCAGCAGTTACGCGGGAGTTACCTACGAGCAGTACTTC
TRBJ2-3	TRBD2	-	TRBV9	CASSPGTSGGRRTDTQYF	TGTGCCAGCAGCCCCGGGACTAGCGGGGGGAGACGCACAGATACGCAGTATTTT
TRBJ2-1	TRBD2	-	TRBV5-1	CASSLVLAESNEQFF	TGCGCCAGCAGCTTGGTACTAGCGGAGTCCAATGAGCAGTTCTTC
TRBJ2-3	-	-	TRBV7-6	CASSLDQGRVTDTQYF	TGTGCCAGCAGCTTAGATCAGGGGAGGGTGACAGATACGCAGTATTTT
TRBJ2-1	-	-	TRBV9	CASSPSGVWANEQFF	TGTGCCAGCAGCCCCTCGGGGGTGTGGGCCAATGAGCAGTTCTTC
TRBJ1-1	-	-	TRBV7-9	CASSSRAQPSTEAFF	TGTGCCAGCAGCTCCAGGGCCCAACCTTCCACTGAAGCTTTCTTT
TRBJ1-1	TRBD1	-	TRBV6-5	CASKGRTGVNTEAFF	TGTGCCAGCAAGGGGAGGACAGGGGTGAACACTGAAGCTTTCTTT
TRBJ2-3	TRBD2	-	TRBV9	CASSVGAGGPADTQYF	TGTGCCAGCAGCGTAGGGGCGGGAGGGCCAGCAGATACGCAGTATTTT
TRBJ2-1	TRBD2	-	TRBV4-1	CASSQEWLAGDNEQFF	TGCGCCAGCAGCCAAGAGTGGCTAGCGGGAGACAATGAGCAGTTCTTC
TRBJ1-1	TRBD1	-	TRBV27	CASRGQGFRTEAFF	TGTGCCAGCAGAGGACAGGGTTTTCGTACTGAAGCTTTCTTT
TRBJ2-7	-	few	TRBV2	CASSATGYEQYF	TGTGCCAGCTCCGCTACCGGGTACGAGCAGTACTTC
TRBJ2-7	TRBD2	-	TRBV9	CASSVESGETYEQYF	TGTGCCAGCAGCGTAGAAAGCGGGGAGACCTACGAGCAGTACTTC
TRBJ2-7	-	-	TRBV28	CASSLEGPTSYEQYF	TGTGCCAGCAGTTTGGAGGGTCCTACCTCCTACGAGCAGTACTTC
TRBJ2-5	TRBD1	once	TRBV18	CASSLTQGAHETQYF	TGTGCCAGCTCGCTAACACAGGGGGCGCATGAGACCCAGTACTTC
TRBJ2-7	TRBD2	-	TRBV5-4	CASSLASGISYEQYF	TGTGCCAGCAGCTTGGCTAGCGGGATCTCCTACGAGCAGTACTTC
TRBJ1-4	-	-	TRBV6-5	CASSPAGATNEKLFF	TGTGCCAGCAGCCCGGCCGGGGCAACTAATGAAAAACTGTTTTTT
TRBJ1-2	TRBD1	-	TRBV10-3	CAISEQGQKMNYGYTF	TGTGCCATCAGTGAACAGGGACAGAAGATGAACTATGGCTACACCTTC
TRBJ2-7	-	-	TRBV19	CASSDRGYEQYF	TGTGCCAGTAGCGATCGAGGATACGAGCAGTACTTC
TRBJ2-7	-	-	TRBV6-1	CASSGKYRVGSRFKQYF	TGTGCCAGCAGTGGGAAATACAGGGTTGGCTCTCGGTTCAAGCAGTACTTC
TRBJ1-1	TRBD1	-	TRBV6-5	CASSFRTGLYTEAFF	TGTGCCAGCAGTTTTCGGACAGGGCTCTACACTGAAGCTTTCTTT
TRBJ2-6	-	-	TRBV4-1	CASSQALGQHISSGANVLTF	TGCGCCAGCAGCCAAGCCCTTGGACAGCATATCAGCTCTGGGGCCAACGTCCTGACTTTC
TRBJ2-7	TRBD2	-	TRBV29-1	CSVAAGVYEQYF	TGCAGCGTCGCAGCGGGAGTTTACGAGCAGTACTTC
TRBJ1-2	TRBD1	-	TRBV5-1	CASSISGGDYGYTF	TGCGCCAGCAGTATTTCAGGGGGCGACTATGGCTACACCTTC
TRBJ1-2	-	-	TRBV11-2	CASSAAARRYGYTF	TGTGCCAGCAGCGCCGCGGCCAGGAGGTATGGCTACACCTTC
TRBJ2-2	TRBD1	-	TRBV6-1	CASRTTGTLAGELFF	TGTGCCAGCAGAACGACAGGGACGCTAGCCGGGGAGCTGTTTTTT
TRBJ2-7	-	-	TRBV9	CASSVGKALHEQYF	TGTGCCAGCAGCGTAGGCAAAGCTCTCCACGAGCAGTACTTC
TRBJ2-7	TRBD1	-	TRBV5-4	CASSPGQPIYEQYF	TGTGCCAGCAGCCCGGGACAGCCGATTTACGAGCAGTACTTC
TRBJ2-3	TRBD2	-	TRBV13	CASSLRREGSTDTQYF	TGTGCCAGCAGCTTAAGGCGGGAGGGTAGCACAGATACGCAGTATTTT
TRBJ2-2	TRBD1	-	TRBV10-2	CASSRRPGQGAGELFF	TGCGCCAGCAGCCGAAGACCGGGACAGGGGGCCGGGGAGCTGTTTTTT
TRBJ2-3	TRBD2	once	TRBV10-3	CAISESNGGSTDTQYF	TGTGCCATCAGTGAGTCGAACGGGGGGAGCACAGATACGCAGTATTTT
TRBJ1-2	-	-	TRBV14	CASSGQLNYGYTF	TGTGCCAGCAGCGGACAGCTTAACTATGGCTACACCTTC
TRBJ2-2	-	-	TRBV5-1	CASSFSGTGELFF	TGCGCCAGCAGCTTCAGTGGTACCGGGGAGCTGTTTTTT
TRBJ1-1	-	-	TRBV28	CASTIGTLSSEAFF	TGTGCCAGCACCATAGGGACACTAAGCTCCGAAGCTTTCTTT
TRBJ2-4	TRBD2	-	TRBV15	CATSATGTSGRRAKNIQYF	TGTGCCACCAGCGCTACCGGGACTAGCGGGAGAAGGGCCAAAAACATTCAGTACTTC
TRBJ2-7	TRBD1	-	TRBV5-1	CASSPNRGTGGSYEQYF	TGCGCCAGCAGCCCGAACCGAGGGACAGGGGGCTCCTACGAGCAGTACTTC
TRBJ2-7	-	few	TRBV5-6	CASSPIEGAGYEQYF	TGTGCCAGCAGCCCCATCGAGGGCGCGGGATACGAGCAGTACTTC
TRBJ1-1	TRBD1	-	TRBV18	CASSPDRIATEAFF	TGTGCCAGCTCACCGGACAGGATAGCCACTGAAGCTTTCTTT